This T cell receptor beta chain appears in the sequencing data of a study of blood T cell repertoires in COVID-19. Turning to the study itself: The study drew acute and convalescent COVID-19 samples from the United States, Italy and Spain. Sample material is recorded as cDNA or gDNA derived from T cells, B-cell-depleted T cells, or PBMCs.

Authors' methods: The authors estimated nucleated cell counts from reference gene primer amplification. Assay: immunoSEQ multiplex PCR; the TCRdb copy retains only in-frame clones and omits some. V and J calls and clone size are as listed in that table; D and trimming were resolved from the DNA. The data contain some 100,000 clones, 85% to 90% of them singletons. Trimming took 6 bases from V and 7 from J, leaving 25 bases between them. Germline lookup yields CDR1 MGHRA and CDR2 YSYEKL. The CDR3 spans 17 residues. Source material: peripheral blood. This sequence was found in a human donor in a cohort sampled during active COVID-19. This sequence joins TRBV4-1 and TRBJ2-4, with D possibly TRBD1 on 5 matching bases. The CDR3 reads CASSPRGSPLLGNIQYF. For the CDR3, the DNA is TGCGCCAGCAGTCCAAGGGGAAGTCCCTTATTGGGGAACATTCAGTACTTC.